This entry lists 10 T cell receptor beta chains sequenced from one sample in a study of T cell responses to AZD1222 COVID-19 vaccine. Assay: immunoSEQ multiplex PCR; the TCRdb copy retains only in-frame clones and omits some. The sample records 150,000 to 200,000 clones, about 91% being singletons. The sequenced sample was peripheral blood, obtained on day 0 of AZD1222 vaccination. The source of these receptors is an adult in good health.

This chain links TRBV28 with TRBJ1-4; 10 bases fit TRBD1. The CDR3 length is 15 residues. The V gene's germline CDR1 is MDHEN and CDR2 SYDVKM. The V segment lost 10 bases and the J segment 5 bases; nucleotides outside the gene matches: 10. The CDR3 loop reads CATSALDRGNEKLFF. CDR3 DNA sequence: TGTGCCACCTCGGCTCTGGACAGGGGGAATGAAAAACTGTTTTTT.

CDR3 nucleotides: TGTGCCAGCAGTGTGACAGGGTACGAGCAGTACTTC. Translated: CASSVTGYEQYF. The chain recombines TRBV12-3 or TRBV12-4 with TRBJ2-7, with 7 positions matching TRBD1. J was trimmed by 4 bases and V by 5 bases; bases with no gene match: 2. CDR3 length: 12 residues.

V usage is TRBV7-9 and J usage is TRBJ1-5; D is unclear. Trimming shortened V by 1 base and J by 4 bases, and 8 bases separated the two germline ends. Germline V lookup: CDR1 SEHNR, CDR2 FQNEAQ (reference sequence). CDR3 length equals 14 residues. The CDR3, as DNA: TGTGCCAGCAGCTTAGGGGAAAGGAATCAGCCCCAGCATTTT. Encoded protein: CASSLGERNQPQHF. The variable domain in full, completed from reference TRBV7-9 and TRBJ1-5, reads DTGVSQNPRHKITKRGQNVTFRCDPISEHNRLYWYRQTLGQGPEFLTYFQNEAQLEKSRLLSDRFSAERPKGSFSTLEIQRTEQGDSAMYLCASSLGERNQPQHFGDGTRLSIL.

The rearrangement uses TRBV19 and TRBJ1-2; TRBD1 agrees at 8 bases. In germline, CDR1 is LNHDA, CDR2 SQIVND (reference sequence). CDR3 length equals 13 residues. Trimming cost V 8 bases and J 5 bases; bases outside gene matches: 7. The CDR3 protein is CASRPRQGYGYTF. The CDR3, as DNA: TGTGCCAGTCGGCCCCGACAGGGGTATGGCTACACCTTC. The full variable domain, completed using reference TRBV19 and TRBJ1-2, is DGGITQSPKYLFRKEGQNVTLSCEQNLNHDAMYWYRQDPGQGLRLIYYSQIVNDFQKGDIAEGYSVSREKKESFPLTVTSAQKNPTAFYLCASRPRQGYGYTFGSGTRLTVV.

The rearrangement links TRBV6-5 to TRBJ2-7; D unresolved. V was clipped by 2 bases and J by 2 bases, with 4 bases between them. The length of the CDR3 is 12 residues. In germline, CDR1 is MNHEY, CDR2 SVGAGI. The DNA of the CDR3 is TGTGCCAGCAGTTACCCACCCTACGAGCAGTACTTC. Translation: CASSYPPYEQYF.

The V call is TRBV11-2, the J call TRBJ2-7, with TRBD1 identical over 9 bases. Germline CDR1 is SGHAT and CDR2 is FQNNGV. V was pared by 5 bases and J by 6 bases, with 11 bases of the junction left unmatched. The CDR3 has 15 residues. CDR3 nucleotide sequence: TGTGCCAGCAGCCTCCCGGGGACAGGGCTTCGCGAGCAGTACTTC. It translates to CASSLPGTGLREQYF.

The chain is built from TRBV5-6 and TRBJ2-2; a possible D gene is TRBD2 (6 bases). Trimming stripped 0 bases from V and 4 bases from J, with 10 bases between. This CDR3 comprises 15 residues. CDR1 is SGHDT, CDR2 YYEEEE, per germline. The CDR3 sequence is CASSLGGKTTGELFF. In DNA form, the CDR3 reads TGTGCCAGCAGCTTGGGCGGGAAGACCACCGGGGAGCTGTTTTTT.

The DNA of the CDR3 is TGTGCCATCAGTGAGTCAGCAAAACAAGAGACCCAGTACTTC. Translated: CAISESAKQETQYF. This rearrangement joins TRBV10-3 to TRBJ2-5; no clear D. The germline V gene encodes CDR1 ENHRY and CDR2 SYGVKD. V lost 0 bases to trimming and J lost 2 bases, with 7 bases between them. The CDR3 loop spans 14 amino acids.

The chain joins TRBV6-1 to TRBJ1-5; D uncertain. Per germline, CDR1 MNHNS and CDR2 SASEGT. V dropped 5 bases and J dropped 5 bases, with 13 bases sitting between them. The length of the CDR3 is 14 residues. CDR3 loop: CASSRPGGDQPQHF. CDR3 bases: TGTGCCAGCAGTCGGCCCGGAGGAGATCAGCCCCAGCATTTT.

Comment on this clone: The junction departs from the called germline gene at one end, perhaps through a read error. The chain carries TRBV6-5 and TRBJ1-5; no firm D call. Germline V CDR1 and CDR2: MNHEY, SVGAGI. CDR3 length: 13 amino acids. The CDR3 coding sequence is TGTACCAGCAGTTACGGCGTCAATCAGCCCCAGCATTTT. The encoded protein is CTSSYGVNQPQHF.